These 30 T cell receptor beta chains were all obtained from the same sample, sequenced in a study of blood T cell repertoires in COVID-19. Assay: immunoSEQ multiplex PCR; the TCRdb copy retains only in-frame clones and omits some. The table lists 450,000 to 600,000 clones, about 90% of them singletons. Sample: PBMCs or T cells enriched from blood (not recorded which). These receptors were obtained from a woman aged 18-29 years who had recovered from COVID-19.

This clone has a single count. The genes are TRBV27 and TRBJ1-3; 9 positions agree with TRBD1. Germline lookup yields CDR1 MNHEY and CDR2 SMNVEV (reference sequence). V shed 8 bases, J shed 8 bases, and the junction held 4 bases outside the gene matches. This CDR3 is 12 amino acids long. The CDR3 here is CASGDRGYTIYF. The CDR3 DNA sequence: TGTGCCAGCGGAGACAGGGGGTACACCATATATTTT.

The rearrangement links TRBV5-8 to TRBJ1-1; 10 nucleotides agree with TRBD1. Germline CDR1 SGHTS, CDR2 YDEGEE. The CDR3 has 14 amino acids. Unmatched junction bases numbered 5, after V lost 4 bases and J lost 5 bases. CDR3 coding DNA: TGTGCCAGCAGCATATGGACAGGGGGAACTGAAGCTTTCTTT. Its translation: CASSIWTGGTEAFF. Using reference TRBV5-8 and TRBJ1-1 for the parts outside the CDR3, the full variable domain is EAGVTQSPTHLIKTRGQQATLRCSPISGHTSVYWYQQALGLGLQFLLWYDEGEERNRGNFPPRFSGRQFPNYSSELNVNALELEDSALYLCASSIWTGGTEAFFGQGTRLTVV.

DNA for the CDR3: TGTGCCAGCAGCTTAAAAAGGAGGACAGATACGCAGTATTTT. Amino acids: CASSLKRRTDTQYF. V gene TRBV5-4 combines with J gene TRBJ2-3; TRBD2 might be the D (5 bases). V dropped 2 bases and J dropped 3 bases, with 10 bases sitting between them. This CDR3 has 14 residues. Germline values: CDR1 SGHNT, CDR2 YYREEE (reference sequence).

This rearrangement joins TRBV10-3 to TRBJ2-1; 9 bases are shared with TRBD1. This CDR3 comprises 15 residues. CDR1 and CDR2 (germline): ENHRY, SYGVKD. The trim removed 6 bases at V and 6 bases at J, leaving 9 bases unmatched. The CDR3 spells CAIRPGQGGTNEQFF. Here the CDR3 DNA reads TGTGCCATCAGGCCGGGACAGGGAGGTACCAATGAGCAGTTCTTC.

This sequence joins TRBV29-1 and TRBJ2-7, with no clear D. The CDR3 consists of 12 residues. V lost 0 bases and J lost 2, with 5 bases in between. CDR1 SQVTM and CDR2 ANQGSEA come from the germline V gene. CDR3 region: CSVEETPYEQYF. In nucleotides, the CDR3 is TGCAGCGTTGAAGAAACTCCCTACGAGCAGTACTTC.

V gene TRBV30 combines with J gene TRBJ1-2, with D hard to call. The CDR3 runs to 15 residues. Germline CDR1 is GTSNPN and CDR2 is SVGIG (reference sequence). V lost 0 bases to trimming and J lost 0 bases, with 11 bases between them. The CDR3 coding sequence is TGTGCCTGGAGTGTAGGCTATCGGGCTAACTATGGCTACACCTTC. Protein sequence: CAWSVGYRANYGYTF.

This sequence joins TRBV6-1 and TRBJ1-5; a weak D match, TRBD1 (5 bases). CDR3 size: 17 residues. V was clipped by 0 bases and J by 1 base, with 13 bases between them. From germline, CDR1 is MNHNS and CDR2 SASEGT. The CDR3 loop reads CASSEAWGGGSNQPQHF. CDR3 nucleotides: TGTGCCAGCAGTGAAGCCTGGGGCGGTGGGAGCAATCAGCCCCAGCATTTT.

The chain is built from TRBV7-9 and TRBJ2-7; the D gene is possibly TRBD1 (6 bases). Trimming stripped 3 bases from V and 2 bases from J, with 14 bases between. The CDR3 is 15 residues long. Germline CDR1 reads SEHNR; CDR2 reads FQNEAQ (reference sequence). DNA for the CDR3: TGTGCCAGCAGCTTCTCGGACAGTCTTGCCTACGAGCAGTACTTC. Residues: CASSFSDSLAYEQYF.

This chain links TRBV6-1 with TRBJ2-2, with 7 bases matching TRBD1. V shed 1 base and J 1 base; nucleotides not matched to a gene: 9. This CDR3 spans 18 amino acids. In germline, CDR1 is MNHNS, CDR2 SASEGT. In nucleotides, the CDR3 is TGTGCCAGCAGTGAAGACGGGACAGCCTACTTGAACACCGGGGAGCTGTTTTTT. It yields the protein CASSEDGTAYLNTGELFF.

The genes are TRBV7-9 and TRBJ2-2, with D possibly matching TRBD1 (6 bases). CDR1 is SEHNR, CDR2 FQNEAQ, per germline (reference sequence). V lost 0 bases, J lost 4 bases, and 12 bases lay in between. This CDR3 spans 16 amino acids. CDR3 DNA: TGTGCCAGCAGCTTAGCGCGCTCAGGGGCCACCGGGGAGCTGTTTTTT. Its translation: CASSLARSGATGELFF.

About this clone: Within the sample, other DNA sequences also encode this same CDR3. This chain joins TRBV5-1 and TRBJ1-1, with TRBD1 matching over 9 bases. The length of the CDR3 is 15 residues. V shed 0 bases and J 3 bases; nucleotides not matched to a gene: 3. The germline gives CDR1 SGHRS, CDR2 YFSETQ. The CDR3 nucleotides are TGCGCCAGCAGCTTGGGACAGGGGGTAGACACTGAAGCTTTCTTT. Translating it yields CASSLGQGVDTEAFF.

The rearrangement joins TRBV10-2 to TRBJ1-5, with a possible D match to TRBD1 (5 bases). Trimming left V 9 bases short and J 0 bases short, with 12 bases between. Germline V CDR1 and CDR2: WSHSY, SAAADI. The CDR3 is 14 residues long. The CDR3 spells CASKGITSNQPQHF. CDR3 sequence (DNA): TGCGCCAGTAAGGGGATCACTAGCAATCAGCCCCAGCATTTT.

The V gene is TRBV30, the J gene TRBJ1-2; 9 nucleotides agree with TRBD1. V gave up 1 base and J gave up 5 bases; unmatched junction bases: 8. Germline V gene data show CDR1 as GTSNPN and CDR2 as SVGIG (reference sequence). The CDR3 totals 15 residues. This chain's CDR3 is CAWSARQGGSYGYTF. CDR3 coding DNA: TGTGCCTGGAGTGCTCGACAGGGGGGCAGTTATGGCTACACCTTC.

The J gene is TRBJ1-4, the V gene TRBV19; D is perhaps TRBD1 (5 bases). The length of the CDR3 is 13 residues. Trimming took 5 bases from V and 12 from J, leaving 16 bases between them. Germline CDR1 reads LNHDA; CDR2 reads SQIVND (reference sequence). The chain's CDR3 is CASSWTSRGELFF. The DNA of the CDR3 is TGTGCCAGTAGTTGGACCTCCCGGGGGGAACTGTTTTTT.

This clone was detected a few times. The rearrangement joins TRBV6-2 or TRBV6-3 to TRBJ1-1, with 7 nucleotides matching TRBD1. Per the germline V gene, CDR1 is MNHEY and CDR2 is SVGEGT. After removal of 4 bases from V and 3 bases from J, the junction contained 8 bases not matched to a gene. This CDR3 is built from 15 residues. CDR3 DNA sequence: TGTGCCAGCAGTTTTCGGACAGGAGAATACACTGAAGCTTTCTTT. Its translation: CASSFRTGEYTEAFF.

This chain's CDR3 is CASSQGTSGRDTQYF. For the CDR3, the DNA is TGTGCCAGCAGCCAGGGGACTAGCGGAAGGGATACGCAGTATTTT. The chain combines TRBV4-2 with TRBJ2-3; 11 nucleotides match TRBD2. With V trimmed by 3 bases and J by 6 bases, 5 bases remained unmatched. Germline V CDR1 and CDR2: LGHNA, YNFKEQ. This CDR3 spans 15 amino acids.

The rearrangement uses TRBV28 and TRBJ1-6; D is possibly TRBD1 (5 bases). Germline V gene data show CDR1 as MDHEN and CDR2 as SYDVKM. CDR3 length: 16 residues. Trimming left V 5 bases short and J 13 bases short, with 24 bases between. In DNA, the CDR3 is TGTGCCAGCAGTCCTGGGGGGTCAGGTCGGGCGCGGCCCCTCCACTTT. Protein product: CASSPGGSGRARPLHF. Filled out from reference TRBV28 and TRBJ1-6, the complete variable domain reads DVKVTQSSRYLVKRTGEKVFLECVQDMDHENMFWYRQDPGLGLRLIYFSYDVKMKEKGDIPEGYSVSREKKERFSLILESASTNQTSMYLCASSPGGSGRARPLHFGNGTRLTVT.

The chain carries TRBV11-1 and TRBJ1-1, with D maybe TRBD1 (5 bases). The V and J ends lost 4 bases and 5 bases respectively, with 11 bases between them. CDR3 length: 13 amino acids. Germline CDR1 reads SGHAT; CDR2 reads FQDESV (reference sequence). CDR3 residues: CASSSWGRTEAFF. The CDR3 DNA follows: TGTGCCAGCAGCTCATGGGGGAGGACTGAAGCTTTCTTT.

This clone was counted between two and nine times. The chain has TRBV28 and TRBJ1-6; D is perhaps TRBD1 (5 bases). The CDR3 loop spans 12 amino acids. Germline V CDR1 and CDR2: MDHEN, SYDVKM. Trimming cost V 6 bases and J 13 bases, with 13 bases left between them. Written as DNA, the CDR3 is TGTGCCAGCAGCCCAGGGCTGGGGCCCCTCCACTTT. It specifies CASSPGLGPLHF.

The genes are TRBV25-1 and TRBJ2-1; 7 bases are shared with TRBD2. Germline CDR1 reads MGHDK; CDR2 reads SYGVNS. This CDR3 comprises 17 residues. The V segment lost 2 bases and the J segment 4 bases; nucleotides outside the gene matches: 11. CDR3 loop: CASSEGAGGIPYNEQFF. The CDR3, as DNA: TGTGCCAGCAGTGAAGGCGCCGGGGGGATACCTTACAATGAGCAGTTCTTC.

CDR3 sequence: CASNTGAQKEKLFF. The CDR3 DNA reads as TGCGCCAGCAATACAGGGGCGCAGAAGGAAAAACTGTTTTTT. V is TRBV4-1 and J is TRBJ1-4; TRBD1 matches at 7 bases. V was clipped by 7 bases and J by 8 bases; unmatched bases: 10. From germline, CDR1 is MGHRA and CDR2 YSYEKL. The CDR3 spans 14 residues.

This clone was observed once. This sequence joins TRBV4-1 and TRBJ1-1; 8 bases agree with TRBD1. In germline, CDR1 is MGHRA, CDR2 YSYEKL. Trimming at V came to 0 bases and at J to 0 bases, leaving 3 bases not matched to a gene. This CDR3 has 16 residues. The CDR3 reads CASSQDDRGMNTEAFF. For the CDR3, the DNA is TGCGCCAGCAGCCAAGACGACAGGGGAATGAACACTGAAGCTTTCTTT.

The chain joins TRBV28 to TRBJ1-6; 7 positions match TRBD1. Germline V lookup: CDR1 MDHEN, CDR2 SYDVKM. Unmatched junction bases numbered 5, after V lost 6 bases and J lost 6 bases. The CDR3 loop spans 14 amino acids. The CDR3: CASSRGTANSPLHF. The CDR3 coding sequence is TGTGCCAGCAGCCGGGGGACAGCTAATTCACCCCTCCACTTT.

The chain joins TRBV7-9 to TRBJ1-1, with 8 bases that match TRBD1. Trimming took 5 bases from V and 4 from J; bases not matched to a gene: 3. This CDR3 spans 13 amino acids. Germline V gene sequence: CDR1 SEHNR, CDR2 FQNEAQ (reference sequence). CDR3 amino acids: CASSPGQGTEAFF. The CDR3 region has the DNA TGTGCCAGCAGCCCAGGACAGGGCACTGAAGCTTTCTTT.

The genes are TRBV28 and TRBJ2-3, with TRBD2 matching over 11 bases. The germline V gene encodes CDR1 MDHEN and CDR2 SYDVKM. The length of the CDR3 is 16 residues. The J segment lost 4 bases and the V segment lost 5 bases, leaving 8 bases of the junction unmatched. The CDR3 reads CASSTPSGGFSDTQYF. DNA for the CDR3: TGTGCCAGCAGTACCCCTAGCGGGGGGTTCTCAGATACGCAGTATTTT.

J is TRBJ1-1 and V is TRBV10-3, with D tentatively TRBD1 (6 bases). The germline V gene encodes CDR1 ENHRY and CDR2 SYGVKD. The CDR3 length is 12 residues. Trimming removed 6 bases from V and 3 bases from J, with 8 bases in between. Written as DNA, the CDR3 is TGTGCCATCAGGAAGGGGGACACTGAAGCTTTCTTT. Translating gives CAIRKGDTEAFF.

CDR3 DNA: TGTGCCAGCTCATCCACCGGGACATTGGATTCCAATGAGCAGTTCTTC. This gives the protein CASSSTGTLDSNEQFF. This chain connects TRBV18 to TRBJ2-1; a weak D match, TRBD1 (6 bases). Deletions cut 5 bases from V and 6 bases from J, with 20 bases between. This CDR3 has 16 residues. Germline assignment: CDR1 KGHSH and CDR2 LQKENI.

This chain joins TRBV7-2 and TRBJ1-2; tentatively, D is TRBD1 (5 bases). Per germline, CDR1 SGHTA and CDR2 FQGNSA. The V and J ends lost 7 bases and 8 bases respectively, with 17 bases between them. This CDR3 is 13 amino acids long. The DNA of the CDR3 is TGTGCCAGCACCCCCGGTCCTTGGGGCGGCTACACCTTC. Translated, it gives CASTPGPWGGYTF.

This clone showed up just once. The chain uses TRBV5-6 and TRBJ1-5, with TRBD1 matching 9 bases. V shed 2 bases and J 7 bases; nucleotides not matched to a gene: 10. The CDR3 loop spans 16 amino acids. CDR1 SGHDT and CDR2 YYEEEE come from the germline V gene. CDR3 amino acids: CASSFNRGLLGQPQHF. In DNA form, the CDR3 reads TGTGCCAGCAGCTTCAACAGGGGGCTCTTGGGCCAGCCCCAGCATTTT.

V gene TRBV12-5 combines with J gene TRBJ1-6; no definite D call. Germline V lookup: CDR1 LGHNT, CDR2 FRNRAP. The CDR3 contains 16 residues. Trimming took 1 base from V and 6 from J, leaving 13 bases between them. CDR3 nucleotides: TGTGCTAGTGGTTTGGATACAACACGGGGTAATTCACCCCTCCACTTT. It translates to CASGLDTTRGNSPLHF.